This TCR beta chain comes out of a study of T cell repertoires in cytomegalovirus infection. In this sample, this clonotype turned up a few times. Its antigen is not known. CDR3 length: 12 amino acids. Germline V gene lookup returns CDR1 MNHEY and CDR2 SMNVEV (reference sequence). Trimming left V 3 bases short and J 8 bases short, with 10 bases between. TCRdb reprocessed the reads with MiXCR, giving one entry per CDR3 protein. The table lists 110,000 or so distinct CDR3 sequences, about 30% of them singletons. The chain carries TRBV27 and TRBJ1-1; D is uncertain. This specimen was CD8+ T cells from cultured PBMCs, taken from culture after CMV antigen stimulation. The clonotype was recovered from a human donor in good health (CMV status not recorded). Some clones in this sample may be carry-over from other donors' samples. The CDR3 DNA follows: TGTGCCAGCAGTTTTATGGGTAAGGAAGCTTTCTTT. Protein sequence: CASSFMGKEAFF.